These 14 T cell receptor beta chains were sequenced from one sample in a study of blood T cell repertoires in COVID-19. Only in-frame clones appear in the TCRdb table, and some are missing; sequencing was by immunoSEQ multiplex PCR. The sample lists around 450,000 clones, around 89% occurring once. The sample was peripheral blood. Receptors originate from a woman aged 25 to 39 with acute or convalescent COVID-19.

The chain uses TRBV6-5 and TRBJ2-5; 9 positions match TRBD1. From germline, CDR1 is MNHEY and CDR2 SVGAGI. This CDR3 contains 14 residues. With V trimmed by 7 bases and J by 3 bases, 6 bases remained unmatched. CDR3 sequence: CASTKTGGEETQYF. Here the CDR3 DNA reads TGTGCCAGCACCAAGACAGGGGGTGAAGAGACCCAGTACTTC.

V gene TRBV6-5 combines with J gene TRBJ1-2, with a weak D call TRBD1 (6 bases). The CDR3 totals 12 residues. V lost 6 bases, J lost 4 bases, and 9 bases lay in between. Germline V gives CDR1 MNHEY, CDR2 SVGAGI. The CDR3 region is CASSTGFYGYTF. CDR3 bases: TGTGCCAGCAGCACAGGGTTCTATGGCTACACCTTC.

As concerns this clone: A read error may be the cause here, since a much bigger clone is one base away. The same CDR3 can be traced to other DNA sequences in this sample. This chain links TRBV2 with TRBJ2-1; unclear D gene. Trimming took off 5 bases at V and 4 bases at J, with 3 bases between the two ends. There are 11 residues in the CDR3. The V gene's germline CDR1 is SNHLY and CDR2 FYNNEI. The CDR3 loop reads CASSPYNEQFF. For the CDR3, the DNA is TGTGCCAGCAGTCCTTACAATGAGCAGTTCTTC.

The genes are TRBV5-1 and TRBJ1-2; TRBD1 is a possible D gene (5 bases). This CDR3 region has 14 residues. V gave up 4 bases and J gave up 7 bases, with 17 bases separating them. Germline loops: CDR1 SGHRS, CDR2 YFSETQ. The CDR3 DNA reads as TGCGCCAGCAGCCGTTTGGGGGGGATAGCTGGCTACACCTTC. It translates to CASSRLGGIAGYTF.

CDR3: CASSLLGGAQAKNIQYF. CDR3 bases: TGTGCCAGCAGTTTACTCGGGGGGGCACAAGCCAAAAACATTCAGTACTTC. The chain employs TRBV28 and TRBJ2-4; 8 bases line up with TRBD2. The CDR3 has 17 residues. CDR1 and CDR2 from the germline V gene are MDHEN and SYDVKM. V lost 2 bases and J lost 0; bases outside the gene matches: 6.

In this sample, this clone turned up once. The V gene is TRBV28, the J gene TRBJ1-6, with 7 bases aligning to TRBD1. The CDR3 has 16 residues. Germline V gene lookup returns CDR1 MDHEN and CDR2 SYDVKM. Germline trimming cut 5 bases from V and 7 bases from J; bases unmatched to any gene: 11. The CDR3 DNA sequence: TGTGCCAGCAGTCCTCCGGGACAGCCATTCAATTCACCCCTCCACTTT. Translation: CASSPPGQPFNSPLHF.

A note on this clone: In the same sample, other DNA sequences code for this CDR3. The CDR3 sequence is CASSLEGAGETQYF. The CDR3 DNA sequence: TGCGCCAGCAGCTTGGAGGGGGCGGGGGAGACCCAGTACTTC. The chain uses TRBV5-1 and TRBJ2-5; D perhaps matches TRBD1 (7 bases). The ends were cut back, 0 bases at V and 5 bases at J, with 11 bases in the middle. Germline loops: CDR1 SGHRS, CDR2 YFSETQ. The CDR3 is made up of 14 amino acids.

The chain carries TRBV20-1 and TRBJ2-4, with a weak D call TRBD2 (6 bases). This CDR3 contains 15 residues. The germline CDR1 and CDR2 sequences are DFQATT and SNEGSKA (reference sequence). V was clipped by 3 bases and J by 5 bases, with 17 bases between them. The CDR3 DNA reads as TGCAGTGCTAGTGTGGCGGGAAGGAGCGAAAACATTCAGTACTTC. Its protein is CSASVAGRSENIQYF.

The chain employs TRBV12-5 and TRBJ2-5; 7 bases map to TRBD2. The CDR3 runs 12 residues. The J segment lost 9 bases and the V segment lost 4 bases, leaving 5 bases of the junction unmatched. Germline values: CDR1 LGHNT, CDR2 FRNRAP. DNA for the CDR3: TGTGCTAGTGGTTCGGGCCGGGAGGCCCAGTACTTC. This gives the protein CASGSGREAQYF.

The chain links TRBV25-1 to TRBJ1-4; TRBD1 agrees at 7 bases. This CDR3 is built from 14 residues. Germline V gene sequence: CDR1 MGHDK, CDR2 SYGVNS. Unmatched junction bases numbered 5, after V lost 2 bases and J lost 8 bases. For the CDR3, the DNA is TGTGCCAGCAGTGAAACAGGGGTTGCGGAAAAACTGTTTTTT. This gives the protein CASSETGVAEKLFF.

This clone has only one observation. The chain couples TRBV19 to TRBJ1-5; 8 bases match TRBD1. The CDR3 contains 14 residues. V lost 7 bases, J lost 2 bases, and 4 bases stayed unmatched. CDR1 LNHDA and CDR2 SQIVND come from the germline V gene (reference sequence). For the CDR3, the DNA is TGTGCCAGTAATCCAGGGGGCCGCAATCAGCCCCAGCATTTT. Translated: CASNPGGRNQPQHF.

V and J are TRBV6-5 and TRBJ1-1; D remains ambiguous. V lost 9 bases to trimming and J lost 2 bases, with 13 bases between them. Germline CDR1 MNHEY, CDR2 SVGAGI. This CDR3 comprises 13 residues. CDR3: CASCWQINTEAFF. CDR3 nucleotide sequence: TGTGCCAGTTGTTGGCAGATAAACACTGAAGCTTTCTTT.

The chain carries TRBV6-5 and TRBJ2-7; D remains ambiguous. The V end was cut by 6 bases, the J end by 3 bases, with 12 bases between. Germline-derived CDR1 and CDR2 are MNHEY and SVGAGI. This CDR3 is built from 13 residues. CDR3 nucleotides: TGTGCCAGCAGCCGGCCCCCAGGCTACGAGCAGTACTTC. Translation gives CASSRPPGYEQYF.

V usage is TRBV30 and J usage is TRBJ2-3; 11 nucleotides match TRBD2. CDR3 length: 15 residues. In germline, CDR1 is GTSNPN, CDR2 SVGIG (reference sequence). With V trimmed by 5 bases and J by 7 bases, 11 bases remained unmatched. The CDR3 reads CAWHKTSGALYTQYF. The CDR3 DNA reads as TGTGCCTGGCATAAGACTAGCGGGGCTCTATATACGCAGTATTTT.